Each of the 18 T cell receptor beta chains below was sequenced from the same sample in a study of vaccination and CD4 T cells after COVID-19. Cultured CD4+ T cell DNA was sequenced using the Oncomine TCR Beta short-read assay. TCRdb itself ran the PCR reads through MiXCR, one entry per CDR3 protein. This sample carries about 5,700 distinct CDR3 sequences, roughly 40% of them seen once, and the ten largest clones take 47%. Treatment here: roughly 11-day PBMC culture with coronavirus spike peptide pools or control peptides (ViraFEST assay). According to the study, CD4+ T cells from the unexposed donor were gathered ahead of the COVID-19 pandemic (2011-2018). These receptors are not linked to any known antigen. Sequencing was done on a sample of CD4+ T cells from blood, cultured in vitro. The source is a human donor in good health.

The chain couples TRBV5-1 to TRBJ2-7; a possible D gene is TRBD1 (6 bases). The germline V and J ends were trimmed by 0 bases and 4 bases, with 14 bases remaining between them. Germline CDR1 and CDR2: SGHRS and YFSETQ. The CDR3 has 15 residues. CDR3 amino acids: CASSLETGHQYEQYF. CDR3 in DNA: TGCGCCAGCAGCTTGGAGACGGGACACCAATACGAGCAGTACTTC.

The chain uses TRBV6-4 and TRBJ2-2; D gene uncertain. CDR3 length: 12 amino acids. Germline CDR1 and CDR2: MRHNA and SNTAGT. V was pared by 5 bases and J by 5 bases, with 6 bases between. In DNA, the CDR3 is TGTGCCAGCAGTAAAGGGACCGGGGAGCTGTTTTTT. It translates to CASSKGTGELFF.

This clonotype appeared a few times. V gene TRBV20-1 combines with J gene TRBJ1-5, with a possible D match to TRBD1 (6 bases). The CDR3 has 14 amino acids. Germline assignment: CDR1 DFQATT and CDR2 SNEGSKA (reference sequence). V shed 1 base and J shed 6 bases, with 13 bases lying between them. The CDR3 loop is CSARVRGAGQPQHF. The CDR3 DNA is TGCAGTGCTAGAGTCCGGGGGGCGGGTCAGCCCCAGCATTTT.

This chain uses TRBV6-1 with TRBJ1-3; 12 nucleotides align to TRBD1. The CDR3 is 15 amino acids. Germline values: CDR1 MNHNS, CDR2 SASEGT. Unmatched junction bases numbered 3, after V lost 6 bases and J lost 3 bases. This CDR3 reads CASRGQGAYGNTIYF. CDR3 sequence (DNA): TGTGCCAGCAGGGGACAGGGGGCGTATGGAAACACCATATATTTT.

The chain is built from TRBV7-3 and TRBJ2-1; D is possibly TRBD2 (7 bases). Looked up from germline, CDR1 is SGHTA and CDR2 is FQGTGA. CDR3 size: 15 residues. Trimming took 3 bases from V and 2 from J, leaving 11 bases between them. The CDR3 here is CASSFDGGPYNEQFF. As DNA, the CDR3 is TGTGCCAGCAGCTTCGACGGGGGGCCCTACAATGAGCAGTTCTTC.

This clonotype was observed a single time. The chain employs TRBV30 and TRBJ1-1; D is unclear. Germline-derived CDR1 and CDR2 are GTSNPN and SVGIG (reference sequence). The V gene lost 0 bases and the J gene lost 2 bases, with 13 bases spanning the gap. The CDR3 has 15 amino acids. This CDR3 reads CAWSVSVSLNTEAFF. The CDR3 DNA is TGTGCCTGGAGTGTGTCCGTCTCCCTCAACACTGAAGCTTTCTTT.

CDR3 nucleotide sequence: TGTGCCAGCAGTTTAGGGGAGTATGGCTACACCTTC. As protein: CASSLGEYGYTF. This chain links TRBV12-3 or TRBV12-4 with TRBJ1-2; D unresolved. The CDR3 extends over 12 amino acids. With 1 base removed from V and 5 bases from J, the gap between germline ends came to 5 bases.

This clonotype was counted a few times. One end of the junction is discordant with germline, which a read error may explain. This CDR3 is CASRGGQGRGGYTF. The CDR3, as DNA: TGTGCTAGCAGGGGGGGACAGGGGAGGGGCGGCTACACCTTC. This chain connects TRBV7-7 to TRBJ1-2; 10 nucleotides match TRBD1. This CDR3 is built from 14 residues. The germline V gene encodes CDR1 SSHAT and CDR2 FNYEAQ (reference sequence).

The rearrangement links TRBV7-9 to TRBJ2-7; 9 bases align to TRBD2. This CDR3 region has 13 residues. Germline assignment: CDR1 SEHNR and CDR2 FQNEAQ (reference sequence). Trimming at V came to 5 bases and at J to 4 bases, leaving 3 bases not matched to a gene. The DNA for the CDR3 is TGTGCCAGCAGCCCAGCGGGGGGTTACGAGCAGTACTTC. It encodes CASSPAGGYEQYF.

Sample share makes this clonotype medium-sized. The chain links TRBV3-1 to TRBJ1-1; D gene ambiguous. The CDR3 is 14 amino acids. Trimming took 1 base from V and 0 from J, leaving 6 bases between them. The V gene's germline CDR1 is LGHDT and CDR2 YNNKEL (reference sequence). The CDR3 region is CASSQGPVNTEAFF. The CDR3 region has the DNA TGTGCCAGCAGCCAAGGACCCGTGAACACTGAAGCTTTCTTT.

By share of the sample, this clonotype is medium-sized. The gene calls are TRBV11-2 and TRBJ2-3, with no clear D. The CDR3 has 12 amino acids. Between the trimmed V and J ends, which lost 5 bases and 2 bases, there was a span of 5 bases. Germline CDR1 SGHAT, CDR2 FQNNGV. The CDR3 sequence is CASSLYTDTQYF. CDR3 coding DNA: TGTGCCAGCAGCCTATACACAGATACGCAGTATTTT. Combining the CDR3 with reference TRBV11-2 and TRBJ2-3 gives the whole variable domain EAGVAQSPRYKIIEKRQSVAFWCNPISGHATLYWYQQILGQGPKLLIQFQNNGVVDDSQLPKDRFSAERLKGVDSTLKIQPAKLEDSAVYLCASSLYTDTQYFGPGTRLTVL.

The V and J genes are TRBV2 and TRBJ2-1, with D uncertain. This CDR3 is built from 13 residues. From germline, CDR1 is SNHLY and CDR2 FYNNEI. V was cut by 0 bases and J by 9 bases, with 9 bases left in between. The DNA for the CDR3 is TGTGCCAGCAGTGAAGCGGTTTGGGGTGAGCAGTTCTTC. It is translated as CASSEAVWGEQFF.

This clonotype is a singleton in its sample. J is TRBJ2-7 and V is TRBV6-2 or TRBV6-3; possible D gene TRBD2, 6 bases. Trimming removed 4 bases from V and 12 bases from J, with 13 bases in between. CDR1 MNHEY and CDR2 SVGEGT come from the germline V gene. The CDR3 runs 11 residues. CDR3 loop: CASSSGTVGYF. DNA of the CDR3: TGTGCCAGCAGTTCCGGGACTGTGGGGTACTTC.

The chain has TRBV20-1 and TRBJ2-7; D is possibly TRBD2 (6 bases). CDR3 length: 11 residues. Deletions cut 4 bases from V and 4 bases from J, with 8 bases between. CDR1 is DFQATT, CDR2 SNEGSKA, per germline (reference sequence). For the CDR3, the DNA is TGCAGTGCTAATAGCGGTTACGAGCAGTACTTC. Its translation: CSANSGYEQYF.

In this sample, this clonotype turned up a few times. The J gene is TRBJ2-5, the V gene TRBV3-1, with D unclear. From germline, CDR1 is LGHDT and CDR2 YNNKEL (reference sequence). Between the trimmed V and J ends, which lost 2 bases and 9 bases, there was a span of 7 bases. The CDR3 sequence is 11 residues long. CDR3 DNA: TGTGCCAGCAGCCAACTCGAGGCCCAGTACTTC. Amino acid sequence: CASSQLEAQYF.

The V and J genes are TRBV19 and TRBJ2-7; 7 nucleotides align to TRBD2. This CDR3 contains 14 residues. V lost 6 bases and J lost 2; bases outside the gene matches: 7. The germline V gene has CDR1 LNHDA and CDR2 SQIVND (reference sequence). The CDR3 sequence is CASSASGGPYEQYF. Here the CDR3 DNA reads TGTGCCAGTAGCGCTAGCGGAGGCCCCTACGAGCAGTACTTC.

By proportion, this clonotype is medium-sized. The rearrangement uses TRBV4-2 and TRBJ2-7, with TRBD2 as a possible D gene (5 bases). The CDR3 loop spans 15 amino acids. Trimming took off 0 bases at V and 4 bases at J, with 13 bases between the two ends. Germline CDR1 LGHNA, CDR2 YNFKEQ. The CDR3: CASSQELVPFYEQYF. The CDR3 DNA follows: TGTGCCAGCAGCCAAGAACTAGTCCCTTTTTACGAGCAGTACTTC.

The chain carries TRBV27 and TRBJ2-7; D may be TRBD2 (5 bases). The CDR3 runs 11 residues. V was shortened by 5 bases and J by 3 bases, with 5 bases between the two germline ends. CDR1 is MNHEY, CDR2 SMNVEV, per germline (reference sequence). The chain's CDR3 is CASSEGYEQYF. The DNA of the CDR3 is TGTGCCAGCAGTGAGGGCTACGAGCAGTACTTC.